This T cell receptor (beta chain) was observed in a study of cytomegalovirus exposure and HLA in healthy donors. The wider study: There were around 100 million unique TCR beta sequences, drawn from about 200 million T cells, in an earlier analysis. Findings and caveats of the study: Upon later analysis, HLA-associated TCR beta chains proved more clonally expanded than other, equally common chains. An assumption of roughly uniform sequencing depth across donors underlay the presence/absence analyses. Most CMV-associated TCR beta chains appeared HLA-restricted in a later analysis.

The PCR was carried out with 60 Vbeta primers and 13 Jbeta primers. Profiling relied on immunoSEQ multiplex PCR, and the TCRdb table lists in-frame clones only, not all of them. Of about 140,000 clones listed, over 60% are singletons. J lost 5 bases, V lost 0 bases, and 5 bases had no gene match. Germline V gene lookup returns CDR1 SGDLS and CDR2 YYNGEE. The CDR3 has 15 residues. Remarks on this clone: Its antigen is as yet unknown.

The sequence was collected from a male donor in good health and CMV-seronegative. Sequences were obtained from PBMCs. This chain joins TRBV9 and TRBJ2-1, with 7 positions matching TRBD1. The CDR3, as DNA: TGTGCCAGCAGCGTAGGACAGGGAGTTGACAATGAGCAGTTCTTC. This gives the protein CASSVGQGVDNEQFF.